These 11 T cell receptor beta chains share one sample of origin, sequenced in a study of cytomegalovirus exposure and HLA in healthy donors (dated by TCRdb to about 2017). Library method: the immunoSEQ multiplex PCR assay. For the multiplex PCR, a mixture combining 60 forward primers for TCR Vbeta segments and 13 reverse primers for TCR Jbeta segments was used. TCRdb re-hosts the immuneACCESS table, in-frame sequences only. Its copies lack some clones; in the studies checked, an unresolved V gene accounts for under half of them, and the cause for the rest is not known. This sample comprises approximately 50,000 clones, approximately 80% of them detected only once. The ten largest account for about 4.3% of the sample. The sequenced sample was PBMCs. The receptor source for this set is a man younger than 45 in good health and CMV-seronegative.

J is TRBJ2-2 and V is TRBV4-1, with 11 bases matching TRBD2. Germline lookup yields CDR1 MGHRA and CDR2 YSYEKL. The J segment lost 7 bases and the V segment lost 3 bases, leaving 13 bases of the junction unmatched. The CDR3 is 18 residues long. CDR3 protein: CASSHPGASGGQGGELFF. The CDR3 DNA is TGCGCCAGCAGCCACCCAGGGGCTAGCGGGGGGCAGGGCGGGGAGCTGTTTTTT.

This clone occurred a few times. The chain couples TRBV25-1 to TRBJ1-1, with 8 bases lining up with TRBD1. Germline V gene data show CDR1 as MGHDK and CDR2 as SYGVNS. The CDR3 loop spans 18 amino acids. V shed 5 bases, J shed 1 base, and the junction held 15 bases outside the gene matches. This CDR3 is CASSLGQGRGSGNTEAFF. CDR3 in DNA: TGTGCCAGCAGTCTCGGACAGGGAAGAGGTTCGGGGAACACTGAAGCTTTCTTT.

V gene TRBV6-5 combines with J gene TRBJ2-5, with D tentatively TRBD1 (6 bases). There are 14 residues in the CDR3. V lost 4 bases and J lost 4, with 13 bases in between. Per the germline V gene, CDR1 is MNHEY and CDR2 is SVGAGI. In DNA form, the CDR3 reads TGTGCCAGCAGTTCGCATATAGGGGGAGAGACCCAGTACTTC. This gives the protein CASSSHIGGETQYF.

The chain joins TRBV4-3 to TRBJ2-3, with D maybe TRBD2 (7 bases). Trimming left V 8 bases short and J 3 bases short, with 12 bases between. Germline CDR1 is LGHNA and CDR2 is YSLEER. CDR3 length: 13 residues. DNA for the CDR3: TGCGCCAGCGGGGAGGGGGGGACAGATACGCAGTATTTT. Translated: CASGEGGTDTQYF.

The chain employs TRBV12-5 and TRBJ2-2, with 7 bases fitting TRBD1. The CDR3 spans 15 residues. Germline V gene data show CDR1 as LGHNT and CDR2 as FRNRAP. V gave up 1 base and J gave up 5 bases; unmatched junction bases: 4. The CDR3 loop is CASGLGTGVTGELFF. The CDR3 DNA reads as TGTGCTAGTGGTTTGGGAACAGGGGTAACCGGGGAGCTGTTTTTT.

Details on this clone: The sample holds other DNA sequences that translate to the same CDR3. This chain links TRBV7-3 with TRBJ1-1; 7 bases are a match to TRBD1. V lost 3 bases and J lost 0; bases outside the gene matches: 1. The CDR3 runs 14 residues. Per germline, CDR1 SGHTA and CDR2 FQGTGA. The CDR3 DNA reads TGTGCCAGCAGCTTGACAGGGATGAACACTGAAGCTTTCTTT. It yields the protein CASSLTGMNTEAFF.

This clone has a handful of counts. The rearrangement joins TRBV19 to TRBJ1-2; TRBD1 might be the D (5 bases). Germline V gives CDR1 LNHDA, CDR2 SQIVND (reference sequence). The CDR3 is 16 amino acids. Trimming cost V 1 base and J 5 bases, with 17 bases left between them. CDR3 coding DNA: TGTGCCAGTAGTATAGGGGGCACCCTAACGGGTTATGGCTACACCTTC. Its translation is CASSIGGTLTGYGYTF.

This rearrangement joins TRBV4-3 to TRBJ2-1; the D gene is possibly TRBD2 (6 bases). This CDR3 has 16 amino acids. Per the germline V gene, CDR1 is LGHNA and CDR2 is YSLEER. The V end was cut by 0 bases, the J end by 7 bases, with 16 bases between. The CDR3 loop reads CASSQDFGAGGNEQFF. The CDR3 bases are TGCGCCAGCAGCCAAGATTTCGGGGCTGGGGGGAATGAGCAGTTCTTC.

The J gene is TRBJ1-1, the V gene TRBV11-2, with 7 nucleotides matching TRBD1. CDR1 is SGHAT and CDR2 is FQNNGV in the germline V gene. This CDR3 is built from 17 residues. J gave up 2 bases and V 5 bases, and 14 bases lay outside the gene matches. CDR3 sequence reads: CASSRPLQTGSNTEAFF. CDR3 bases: TGTGCCAGCAGCCGACCGCTTCAGACAGGGTCAAACACTGAAGCTTTCTTT.

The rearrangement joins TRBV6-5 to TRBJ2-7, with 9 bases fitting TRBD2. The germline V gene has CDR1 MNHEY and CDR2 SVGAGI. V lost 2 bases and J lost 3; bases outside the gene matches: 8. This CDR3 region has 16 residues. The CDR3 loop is CASSYPGVAGDYEQYF. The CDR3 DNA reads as TGTGCCAGCAGTTACCCGGGGGTAGCGGGAGACTACGAGCAGTACTTC.

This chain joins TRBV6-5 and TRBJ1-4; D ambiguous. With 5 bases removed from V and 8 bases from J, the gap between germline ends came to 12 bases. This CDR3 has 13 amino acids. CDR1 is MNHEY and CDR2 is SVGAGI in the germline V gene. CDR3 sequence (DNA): TGTGCCAGCAGTACGGGTCGGCCAGAAAAACTGTTTTTT. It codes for CASSTGRPEKLFF.